Listed below are T cell receptor beta chains from one sample, sequenced in a study of cytomegalovirus exposure and HLA in healthy donors. The assay was immunoSEQ multiplex PCR, and TCRdb's table has in-frame clones only and misses some. The table shows some 190,000 clones, with 9.5% occurring only once. Sequences were obtained from PBMCs. These receptors originate from a woman between 25 and 40 years old in good health and CMV-seropositive. Both conserved end residues are part of each CDR3.

V	J	CDR3
TRBV14	TRBJ1-2	CASSPPGHYGYTF
TRBV6-5	TRBJ1-2	CASNQGHPGTGYTF
TRBV5-5	TRBJ1-2	CASSLVDRAPNYGYTF
TRBV11-2	TRBJ2-2	CASSPTVNTGELFF
TRBV5-1	TRBJ1-5	CASSSGQGAQPQHF
TRBV2	TRBJ1-2	CASGGTDYGYTF
TRBV11-2	TRBJ2-7	CASSLPWEDYEQYF
TRBV5-6	TRBJ2-7	CASTGNSAQGAYEQYF
TRBV5-4	TRBJ2-3	CASSSRDFTDTQYF
TRBV2	TRBJ2-1	CASKVGTSGRLSSYNEQFF
TRBV11-3	TRBJ2-3	CASSSGTSTSTDTQYF
TRBV4-1	TRBJ2-5	CASSHAGSGETQYF
TRBV28	TRBJ2-6	CASSSGTGSHVLTF
TRBV6-5	TRBJ2-3	CASSPGLAVGTQYF
TRBV6-1	NA	CASSGGRTSGRDEQYF
TRBV21-1	TRBJ2-7	CASSLHARVGAGGPHEQYF
TRBV11-2	TRBJ1-5	CASSRDSIANQPQHF
TRBV11-2	TRBJ2-7	CASSSTGFGYEQYF
TRBV18	TRBJ1-5	CASSPKDRNSNQPQPF
TRBV30	TRBJ2-6	CAWSREGRSSGANVLTF
TRBV6-6	TRBJ2-7	CASSLGRTSQNEQYF
TRBV2	TRBJ2-7	CASSDRGYEQYF
TRBV15	TRBJ2-2	CATSVTRGTSGREGELFF
TRBV5-4	TRBJ2-7	CASSLGREGSYEQYF
TRBV7-9	TRBJ1-5	CASSLGTSNQPQHF
TRBV5-6	TRBJ2-7	CASSLLGSRANF
TRBV25-1	TRBJ2-1	CASSIWGHNEQFF
TRBV2	TRBJ2-3	CASSTADTQYF
TRBV6-5	TRBJ1-2	CASRPQDSQLYGYTF
TRBV18	TRBJ1-5	CASSPAGVTNQPQHF
TRBV2	TRBJ1-4	CASSVKGTGGTFF
TRBV5-8	TRBJ2-7	CASSLGTAGAYEQYF
TRBV7-2	TRBJ2-7	CASSLAQGGSNEQYF
TRBV6-1	TRBJ1-1	CASSGTPNTEAFF
TRBV11-2	TRBJ1-1	CASSSTGNTEAFF
TRBV7-2	TRBJ2-3	CASNRAGEGYTQYF
TRBV5-4	TRBJ1-4	CASSSRQGGNEKLFF
TRBV18	TRBJ2-1	CASSPTSPGEQFF
TRBV15	TRBJ2-1	CATSTWEGNSYNEQFF
TRBV5-4	TRBJ2-7	CASSWAGGPYEQYF
TRBV29-1	TRBJ2-7	CSVEESGIDSYEQYF
TRBV5-8	TRBJ1-2	CASSRTGSGYTF
TRBV7-9	TRBJ2-5	CASSLWGETQYF
TRBV5-1	TRBJ2-1	CASRQGDSTYNEQFF
TRBV29-1	TRBJ1-1	CSVEAGGPTEAFF